In its sample, the clone carrying this T cell receptor (beta chain) is medium-sized (0.01 to 0.1%). This sample is drawn from a study of blood T cell repertoires in COVID-19. Study-wide background: Donors in the United States, Italy and Spain gave samples during acute or convalescent COVID-19. PBMCs, B-cell-depleted T cells, or T cells provided the cDNA or gDNA that made up the material.

Under the authors' procedure: Estimates of nucleated cell counts were drawn from the amplification of reference gene primers. TCRdb's copy holds only in-frame clones and misses some; the assay was immunoSEQ multiplex PCR. That table furnishes V, J and clone size, whereas the DNA furnished D and trimming. This table has about 150,000 clones, about 86% appearing once. Trimming removed 3 bases at V and 8 bases at J, with 10 bases between. From germline, CDR1 is SNHLY and CDR2 FYNNEI. The CDR3 sequence is 12 residues long. J is TRBJ1-1 and V is TRBV2, with D possibly being TRBD1 (5 bases). Sequencing was done on a sample of peripheral blood. The TCR sequence derives from a man in his sixties or seventies with acute or convalescent COVID-19. The CDR3 loop is CASSEGGTEAFF. The CDR3 bases are TGTGCCAGCAGTGAGGGAGGGACCGAAGCTTTCTTT.